These T cell receptor beta chains were read from a single sample in a study of blood T cells in healthy people across ages. TCRdb fed the 5' RACE reads into MiXCR, producing one record per CDR3 protein. The table shows about 1.7 million distinct CDR3 sequences, with roughly 30% occurring only once. Sequencing input: blood. These receptors all stem from a woman aged 30 to 39 in good health. CDR3s include the opening cysteine and the closing phenylalanine or tryptophan. D genes are given only for firm matches. Clone size is shown for a subset of rows, as once, few, many or a class of expanded clone.

j_call v_call d_call clone_size cdr3_nt cdr3_aa
TRBJ2-5 TRBV7-9 - - TGTGCCAGCAGCTTAGCAGGAGCACCTGGGAATGAGCAGTACTTC CASSLAGAPGNEQYF
TRBJ2-6 TRBV7-6 TRBD1 - TGTGCCAGCAGCGCAACGGGACAGGGGAACTCTGGGGCCAACGTCCTGACTTTC CASSATGQGNSGANVLTF
TRBJ2-7 TRBV7-2 - many TGTGCCAGCAGCTTATCGGGACTGGACGCCTACGAGCAGTACTTC CASSLSGLDAYEQYF
TRBJ2-4 TRBV21-1 - many TGTGCCAGCTACAGCTCGCCGTTTGTACTAGCCAAAAACATTCAGTACTTC CASYSSPFVLAKNIQYF
TRBJ2-7 TRBV19 - - TGTGCCACCGCGTATGGTAGCGGCTACGAGCAGTACTTC CATAYGSGYEQYF
TRBJ1-5 TRBV2 - - TGTGCCAGCAGCAACCTCGGGAAAAGCAATCAGCCCCAGCATTTT CASSNLGKSNQPQHF
TRBJ1-2 TRBV10-3 - few TGTGCCATCAGTGATTCCGGGTGCAATGGCTACACCTTC CAISDSGCNGYTF
TRBJ1-1 TRBV18 TRBD1 once TGTGCCAGCTCACAGCGGACAGGGGTCACTGAAGCTTTCTTT CASSQRTGVTEAFF
TRBJ1-1 TRBV7-9 - few TGTGCCAGCAGCCGGTCGAACACTGAAGCTTTCTTT CASSRSNTEAFF
TRBJ2-3 TRBV7-3 - few TGTGCCAGCAGCGAGACAGGTTTTAACCCTAGCACAGATACGCAGTATTTT CASSETGFNPSTDTQYF
TRBJ1-2 TRBV20-1 - - TGCAGTGCAACAAGGGGTGGCTATGGCTACACCTTC CSATRGGYGYTF
TRBJ2-2 TRBV2 - - TGTGCCAGCAGTGAAGAGCTTGTGGGGGACCTAAGCACCGGGGAGCTGTTTTTT CASSEELVGDLSTGELFF
TRBJ1-4 TRBV2 - - TGTGCCAGCAGTGATACTGGTGATGAAAAACTGTTTTTT CASSDTGDEKLFF
TRBJ2-3 TRBV9 - - TGTGCCAGCAGCGTATCCAGATCGAGGACAGATACGCAGTATTTT CASSVSRSRTDTQYF
TRBJ2-7 TRBV18 TRBD1 - TGTGCCAGCTCACCTAGGGGGCTCGCCGACGAGCAGTACTTC CASSPRGLADEQYF
TRBJ2-3 TRBV3-1 - - TGTGCCAGCAGAGGCTTCATCCCAGATACGCAGTATTTT CASRGFIPDTQYF
TRBJ1-2 TRBV18 - many TGTGCCAGCAGCCCGGACGGAAACTATGGCTACACCTTC CASSPDGNYGYTF
TRBJ1-2 TRBV6-5 - - TGTGCCAGCAGTTACCGTTCAGGGATCTATGGCTACACCTTC CASSYRSGIYGYTF
TRBJ1-2 TRBV7-8 - - TGTGCCAGCAGCATACAACAGGGAGCCTATGGCTACACCTTC CASSIQQGAYGYTF
TRBJ2-3 TRBV13 TRBD1 - TGTGCCAGCAGCCTCCTCCGGGACAGGGCCACAGATACGCAGTATTTT CASSLLRDRATDTQYF
TRBJ1-5 TRBV7-2 - many TGTGCCACCAGACAAGAAAGCAATCAGCCCCAGCATTTT CATRQESNQPQHF
TRBJ2-3 TRBV28 - - TGTGCCAGCAGTTTCCCCGGGGGGCTAGGGAGTGGAGATACGCAGTATTTT CASSFPGGLGSGDTQYF
TRBJ2-2 TRBV12-3/TRBV12-4 - - TGTGCCAGCAGTTTATGGATGATAGGGTCCACCGGGGAGCTGTTTTTT CASSLWMIGSTGELFF
TRBJ2-1 TRBV29-1 - few TGCAGCGTTGAAGCCCCACCGAACAATGAGCAGTTCTTC CSVEAPPNNEQFF